The source of this T cell receptor (beta chain) is a study of T cells in women clearing cervical HPV infection (dated by TCRdb to the late 2010s). Looking at the study overall: Cases were about two dozen women with histologically confirmed HPV16-related CIN3 or worse, including a couple of invasive cancers. Case blood was taken at the visit when the lesion was first identified, whereas control blood was taken when infection was no longer detected. The parent cohort enrolled 10,049 women aged 18 or older in Guanacaste, Costa Rica, during about 1992 to 1994 and followed them for roughly seven years. Cases were matched to controls by age within five years and by the year the sample was collected. Controls were around 24 women whose single incident HPV16 infection cleared within 12 months without precancer or cancer developing. A median age of 34 years was observed in cases versus 37 to 40 in controls, and no significant differences in baseline characteristics were found. HLA typing was available for only a few women, so HLA type could not be excluded as a confounder. For cases, a median interval of approximately 150 days, with an interquartile range of roughly 80 to 200 days, was observed between lesion detection and blood sampling. This exploratory proof-of-principle case-control study, nested within the Guanacaste HPV Natural History Study in Costa Rica, compared TCR repertoires among women with different cervical HPV16 outcomes. Five blinded duplicates per group were added as quality controls, giving some 60 samples: 50 or so participants and roughly ten replicates.

Every participant had a single incident cervical HPV16 infection, and prevalent HPV16 infections were excluded. Cervical HPV DNA was detected with MY09/MY11 PCR, and genotyping was done with dot-blot hybridization. Roughly 15 mL of heparinized blood were centrifuged, and the buffy coat was aliquoted, frozen at -30°C, then stored at -80°C. Genomic DNA was extracted from buffy coat specimens using QIAGEN kits. The CDR3, cysteine through phenylalanine, is 16 amino acids long. Part of the CDR3 DNA is given, 39 bases translated from base 1. Looking up the germline V gene yields CDR1 SGHRS and CDR2 YFSETQ. Points the paper makes about the study in general: Because of the cross-sectional design, the study could not determine whether the associations came before infection or resulted from infection, and neither effector/memory subsets nor HPV-specific T cells were isolated. TRBV6-7 relative abundance was lower in cases than in controls (around 0.11% versus 0.15%; Bonferroni P = 0.0008). Across sequencing depths, CIN3+ cases showed significantly higher TCR repertoire richness than controls, but evenness did not differ between the groups. By combining richness with V gene abundances, random forest classifiers separated cases from controls with an estimated AUC of around 0.85. Because the number of T cells per sample was unknown, the richness differences could reflect varying T-cell content rather than repertoire biology.

Concerning this clone: Its antigen target is currently unknown. The read finishes 3 residues shy of the CDR3 end, and the germline J gene is used to complete it.

TCR beta CDR3 regions were amplified by multiplex PCR using the immunoSEQ assay from an average of 1200 ng genomic DNA per sample. The assay corrected primer bias using a complete synthetic TCR repertoire to establish an amplification baseline. The amplicons were sequenced using the Illumina platform. The study's processing was this. Sequences were error-corrected by clustering with frequency ratios and a modified nearest-neighbor algorithm, then analyzed in the immunoSEQ Analyzer with IMGT gene definitions. TCR richness and evenness were averaged over 20 rarefaction repeats at each rarefaction depth, excluding samples with fewer sequences than the depth. Relative abundances of V, D and J genes were compared between groups using Wilcoxon rank sum tests, with FDR correction applied. For the blinded duplicates, the intraclass correlation was around 95% for TCR richness and averaged about 76% across more than 60 gene segments. The table comes from immuneACCESS by way of TCRdb, which keeps in-frame sequences with V and J called. Part of the clones is missing from these tables; in studies checked, under half for an unresolved V gene and the rest for unknown reasons. V and J calls and clone size follow that table, whereas D and trimming were derived from the DNA. This sample's table lists under 40,000 clones. The top ten clonotypes cover 6% to 6.5% of the sample.

The origin of this receptor is a woman aged 18-70 years with a cervical HPV16 infection that either progressed to CIN3+ or cleared (not recorded which). The sequence joins TRBV5-1 to TRBJ2-3; possibly the D gene is TRBD1, per 6 matching bases. Sequenced: blood buffy coat. The CDR3 region: CASSLAVARGQETQYF. The CDR3 bases that were read are TGCGCCAGCAGCTTGGCCGTGGCGAGGGGACAAGAGACG.